The present TCR beta chain was sequenced within a study of blood T cell repertoires in COVID-19 (dated by TCRdb to 2020 to 2021). Notes on the research overall: Collaborator samples came from the United States, Italy and Spain and covered acute and convalescent phases of COVID-19. Sample metadata almost always included a de-identified subject ID, COVID-19 status, age in years and sex. The repertoires were released in a freely available public database meant as a resource for research on the immune response to SARS-CoV-2. Deeply sampled blood TCRbeta repertoires from subjects exposed to, actively infected with, or recovered from COVID-19 were included in the dataset. The prospective study material was composed of cDNA or gDNA derived from T cells, B-cell-depleted T cells, or PBMCs. Samples came from the ongoing ImmuneRACE study (first 160 participants) plus 1,254 subjects from 6 global collaborators. Where HLA class I and class II types were available, the types were taken from metadata supplied by the sample provider, not from assay-based typing. Broader findings and caveats from the paper: The amount of clinical and demographic metadata varied by source and participant and was provided uncurated.

TCRbeta CDR3 regions were amplified from genomic DNA using the immunoSEQ Assay, a bias-controlled multiplex PCR. The published analysis was carried out like this. The number of nucleated cells in each sample was estimated by amplification of reference gene primers within the assay. Sequence reads were collapsed and filtered to measure the absolute abundance of every unique TCRbeta CDR3 rearrangement. Productive Simpson clonality was computed per sample as the square root of Simpson's diversity index over productive rearrangements. The clones in this table, taken by TCRdb from immuneACCESS, are in-frame only. Not every clone is retained; where verified, under half of the shortfall comes from an unresolved V gene, and the cause of the rest is unknown. V and J calls and clone size are given by that table; D and trimming were obtained from the DNA. The sample has 120,000 or so clones on record, around 80% of them singletons. The top ten clonotypes cover 3.8% of the sample.

Collaborating institutions collected whole blood in K2EDTA tubes following their own protocols. For TCRbeta analysis, collaborators shipped samples as frozen whole blood, isolated PBMCs, or DNA extracted from either of those sample types. Concerning this clone: The specificity of this receptor is unknown. No per-base quality is available; no much larger clone lies one base away.

The cysteine opens and the phenylalanine closes a CDR3 of 15 amino acids. Kept here is only the CDR3 DNA, which spans 45 bases and is read in frame from base 1. CDR1 and CDR2 (MNHEY, SVGAGI) derive from the germline V gene. Relative to germline, V is 2 bases shorter and J is 5 bases shorter, with 15 bases between their ends. The origin of this receptor is a woman aged 45-60 years with acute or convalescent COVID-19. Source material: peripheral blood. This sequence uses TRBV6-5 and TRBJ1-2; the D gene assignment is ambiguous. The CDR3 sequence is CASSYDGWSRYGYTF. The sequence in DNA is TGTGCCAGCAGTTACGACGGTTGGTCGCGGTATGGCTACACCTTC.